This T cell receptor beta chain appears in the sequencing data of a study of CD8 T cells in Susac syndrome. Reverse transcription used roughly 0.45 to 1 ug RNA and random hexamers. Amplification of TCR beta CDR3 across 54 Vbeta and 13 Jbeta was performed with immunoSEQ multiplex PCR. TCRdb ran MiXCR on the immunoSEQ multiplex PCR reads and lists one entry per CDR3 protein. The sample yields 350,000 to 550,000 distinct CDR3 sequences, roughly 85% seen once. The study sequenced TCR beta in blood CD8+ and CD4+ T cells. TEMRA cells were FACS-enriched, while CD8+ and CD4+ T cells were negatively isolated. V was clipped by 1 base and J by 1 base; unmatched bases: 6. Germline V gene sequence: CDR1 SEHNR, CDR2 FQNEAQ (reference sequence). The CDR3 is 17 amino acids.

The V call is TRBV7-9, the J call TRBJ2-3, with 9 bases fitting TRBD2. The receptor comes from a human donor with multiple sclerosis. Sequencing was done on a sample of CD8+ T cells from PBMCs. CDR3 sequence reads: CASSLELAGLGTDTQYF. Written as DNA, the CDR3 is TGTGCCAGCAGCTTAGAGCTAGCGGGACTAGGCACAGATACGCAGTATTTT.